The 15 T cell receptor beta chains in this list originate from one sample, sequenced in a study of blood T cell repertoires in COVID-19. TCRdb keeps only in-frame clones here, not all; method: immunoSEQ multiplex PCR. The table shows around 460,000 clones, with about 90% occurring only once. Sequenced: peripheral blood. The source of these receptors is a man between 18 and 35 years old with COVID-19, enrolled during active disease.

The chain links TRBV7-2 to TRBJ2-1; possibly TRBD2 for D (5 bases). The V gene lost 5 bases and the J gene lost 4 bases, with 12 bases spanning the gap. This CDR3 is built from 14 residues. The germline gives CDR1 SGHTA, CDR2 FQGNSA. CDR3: CASSPETSYNEQFF. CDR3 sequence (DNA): TGTGCCAGCAGCCCTGAAACTAGTTACAATGAGCAGTTCTTC.

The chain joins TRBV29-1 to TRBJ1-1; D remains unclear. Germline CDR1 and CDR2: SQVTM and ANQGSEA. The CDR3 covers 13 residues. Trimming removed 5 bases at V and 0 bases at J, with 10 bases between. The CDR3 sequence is CSVLPVLNTEAFF. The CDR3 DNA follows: TGCAGCGTTCTGCCGGTTTTGAACACTGAAGCTTTCTTT.

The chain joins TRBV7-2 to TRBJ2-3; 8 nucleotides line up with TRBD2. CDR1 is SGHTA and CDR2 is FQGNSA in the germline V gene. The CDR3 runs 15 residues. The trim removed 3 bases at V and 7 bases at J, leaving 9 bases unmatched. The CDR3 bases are TGTGCCAGCAGCTTCCGGGGGGGCATCCTGAATACGCAGTATTTT. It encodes CASSFRGGILNTQYF.

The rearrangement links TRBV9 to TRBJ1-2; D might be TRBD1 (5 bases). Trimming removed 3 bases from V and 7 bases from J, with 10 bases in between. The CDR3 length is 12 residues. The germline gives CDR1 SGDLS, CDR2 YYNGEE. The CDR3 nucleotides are TGTGCCAGCAGCGAGACAGCTCGTGGCTACACCTTC. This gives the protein CASSETARGYTF.

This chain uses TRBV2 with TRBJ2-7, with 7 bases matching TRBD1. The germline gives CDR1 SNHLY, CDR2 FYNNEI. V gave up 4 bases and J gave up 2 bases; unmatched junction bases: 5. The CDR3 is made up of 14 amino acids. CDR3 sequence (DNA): TGTGCCAGCAGTGGCAGTCAGGGGGCCTACGAGCAGTACTTC. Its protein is CASSGSQGAYEQYF.

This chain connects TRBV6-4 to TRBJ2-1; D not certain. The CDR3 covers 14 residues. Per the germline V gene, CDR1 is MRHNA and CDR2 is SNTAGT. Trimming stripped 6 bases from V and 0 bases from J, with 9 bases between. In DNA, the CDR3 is TGTGCCAGCAGAGCGCCCAGCTCCTACAATGAGCAGTTCTTC. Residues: CASRAPSSYNEQFF.

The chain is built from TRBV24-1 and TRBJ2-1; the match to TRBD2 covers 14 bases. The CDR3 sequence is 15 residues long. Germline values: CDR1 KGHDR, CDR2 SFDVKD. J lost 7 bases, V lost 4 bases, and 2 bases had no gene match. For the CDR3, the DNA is TGTGCCACCAGTGAGGGACTAGCGGGAGAAAATGAGCAGTTCTTC. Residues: CATSEGLAGENEQFF.

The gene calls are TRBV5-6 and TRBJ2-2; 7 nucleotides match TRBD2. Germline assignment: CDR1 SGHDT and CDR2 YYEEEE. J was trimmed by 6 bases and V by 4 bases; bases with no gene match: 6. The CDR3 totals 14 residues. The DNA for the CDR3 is TGTGCCAGCAGCACCTGGGGGGGAGCCGGGGAGCTGTTTTTT. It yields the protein CASSTWGGAGELFF.

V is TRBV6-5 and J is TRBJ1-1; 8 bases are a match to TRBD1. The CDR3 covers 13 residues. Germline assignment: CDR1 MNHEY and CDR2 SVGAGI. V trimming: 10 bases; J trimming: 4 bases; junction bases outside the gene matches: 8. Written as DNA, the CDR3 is TGTGCCACCCGGACAGGGAGAGCCACTGAAGCTTTCTTT. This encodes CATRTGRATEAFF.

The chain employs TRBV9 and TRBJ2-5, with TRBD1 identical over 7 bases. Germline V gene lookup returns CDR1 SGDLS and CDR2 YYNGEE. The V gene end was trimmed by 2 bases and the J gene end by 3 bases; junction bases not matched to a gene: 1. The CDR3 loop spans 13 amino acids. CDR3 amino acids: CASSVGTEETQYF. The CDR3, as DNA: TGTGCCAGCAGCGTGGGGACAGAAGAGACCCAGTACTTC. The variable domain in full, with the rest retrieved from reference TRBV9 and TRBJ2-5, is DSGVTQTPKHLITATGQRVTLRCSPRSGDLSVYWYQQSLDQGLQFLIQYYNGEERAKGNILERFSAQQFPDLHSELNLSSLELGDSALYFCASSVGTEETQYFGPGTRLLVL.

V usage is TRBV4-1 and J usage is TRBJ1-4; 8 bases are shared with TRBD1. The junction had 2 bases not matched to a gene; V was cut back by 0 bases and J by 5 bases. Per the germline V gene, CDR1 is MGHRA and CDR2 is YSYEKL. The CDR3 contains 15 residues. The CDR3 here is CASSQEGTGNEKLFF. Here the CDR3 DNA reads TGCGCCAGCAGCCAAGAAGGGACAGGCAATGAAAAACTGTTTTTT.

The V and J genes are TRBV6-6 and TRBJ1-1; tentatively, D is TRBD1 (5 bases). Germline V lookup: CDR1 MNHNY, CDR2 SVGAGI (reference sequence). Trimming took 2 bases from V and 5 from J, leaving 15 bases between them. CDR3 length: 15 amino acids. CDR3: CASSYSGGGRTEAFF. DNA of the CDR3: TGTGCCAGCAGTTACAGCGGGGGAGGGAGGACTGAAGCTTTCTTT.

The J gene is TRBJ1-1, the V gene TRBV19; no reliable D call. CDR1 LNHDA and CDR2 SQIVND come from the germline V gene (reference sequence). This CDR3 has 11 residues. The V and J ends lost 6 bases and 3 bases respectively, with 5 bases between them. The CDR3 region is CASRDYTEAFF. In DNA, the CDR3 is TGTGCCAGTAGGGACTACACTGAAGCTTTCTTT.

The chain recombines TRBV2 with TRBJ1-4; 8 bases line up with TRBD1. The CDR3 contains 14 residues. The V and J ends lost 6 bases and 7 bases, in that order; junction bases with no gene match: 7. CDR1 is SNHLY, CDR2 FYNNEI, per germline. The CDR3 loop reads CASRKTGVGEKLFF. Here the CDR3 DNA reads TGTGCCAGCAGGAAGACAGGGGTCGGTGAAAAACTGTTTTTT.

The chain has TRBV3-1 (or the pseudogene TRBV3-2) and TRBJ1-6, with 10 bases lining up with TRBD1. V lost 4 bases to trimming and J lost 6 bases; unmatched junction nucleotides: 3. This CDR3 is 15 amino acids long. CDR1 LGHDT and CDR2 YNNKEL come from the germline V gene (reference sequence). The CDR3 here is CASSRTGGPNSPLHF. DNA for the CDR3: TGTGCCAGCAGCCGGACAGGGGGACCTAATTCACCCCTCCACTTT.